The rows below give T cell receptor beta chains drawn from one sample of a study of shared T cell receptors in the human thymus. Profiled with immunoSEQ multiplex PCR; TCRdb holds only in-frame clones, not every one. The table includes some 640,000 clones, 80% to 90% detected once. Another study also made use of these data, one on human thymus T cells.

Sequenced material: thymocytes. The origin of the receptors is a boy under three years old with a congenital heart defect. CDR3s include the opening cysteine and the closing phenylalanine or tryptophan. The D gene is left open where the match is weak. Clone size is given for some rows only: seen once, a few or many times, or a class if the clone is expanded.

v_call,d_call,j_call,clone_size,cdr3_nt,cdr3_aa
TRBV11-1,TRBD1,TRBJ1-6,-,TGTGCCAGCAGCACCCGGGACAGGGGGCCTTCACCCCTCCACTTT,CASSTRDRGPSPLHF
TRBV6-1,-,TRBJ2-7,-,TGTGCCAGCAGTGAAGAGCTCAGGGGAGAGTACTTC,CASSEELRGEYF
TRBV6-5,-,TRBJ1-3,-,TGTGCCAGCAGTTACACCCCAGGTTTTGGAAACACCATATATTTT,CASSYTPGFGNTIYF
TRBV28,TRBD1,TRBJ2-7,-,TGTGCCAGCAGCCCCGGGCGGGTGGACAGGGGGCTCAGGGAGCAGTACTTC,CASSPGRVDRGLREQYF
TRBV6-5,-,TRBJ1-5,-,TGTGCCAGCAGTTACAACAGTTATAGCAATCAGCCCCAGCATTTT,CASSYNSYSNQPQHF
TRBV5-6,-,TRBJ2-3,-,TGTGCCAGCAGCTTGGCTGTTCAGGGCGGCGATACGCAGTATTTT,CASSLAVQGGDTQYF
TRBV4-2,TRBD2,TRBJ2-7,-,TGTGCCAGCAGCCAAGCCGCGACTAGCGGGAATCACGAGCAGTACTTC,CASSQAATSGNHEQYF
TRBV15,TRBD2,TRBJ2-1,-,TGTGCCACCAGCAGAGATCGGGGTAGCGGGGGTCTCTTAAACAATGAGCAGTTCTTC,CATSRDRGSGGLLNNEQFF
TRBV9,-,TRBJ1-2,-,TGTGCCAGCAGCTCCAGCGGGCCAGGGTCCGATGGCTACACCTTC,CASSSSGPGSDGYTF
TRBV4-3,TRBD1,TRBJ2-4,-,TGCGCCAGCAGCCGTACGTGGACAGGGGAGGCCAAAAACATTCAGTACTTC,CASSRTWTGEAKNIQYF
TRBV28,TRBD1,TRBJ1-6,-,TGTGCCAGCAGTCCACAGGGGGCCTTTTATAATTCACCCCTCCACTTT,CASSPQGAFYNSPLHF
TRBV20-1,-,TRBJ2-5,-,TGCAGTGCCAAAGCTGAGACCCAGTACTTC,CSAKAETQYF
TRBV28,-,TRBJ2-7,-,TGTGCCAGCAGCCCGGCGGGACCCAGGTGCGAGCAGTACTTC,CASSPAGPRCEQYF
TRBV4-1,TRBD1,TRBJ1-1,-,TGCGCCAGCAGCCAACCCGGGACAGGGAACACTGAAGCTTTCTTT,CASSQPGTGNTEAFF
TRBV6-6,-,TRBJ1-2,-,TGTGCCAGCAGTATTCGTCCTAACTATGGCTACACCTTC,CASSIRPNYGYTF
TRBV19,-,TRBJ1-3,-,TGTGCCAGTAGTATAGATCTATTTGGGAGGAACACCATATATTTT,CASSIDLFGRNTIYF
TRBV28,TRBD1,TRBJ1-5,-,TGTGCCAGCATCACAGGGGGCGAGGAGGGCAATCAGCCCCAGCATTTT,CASITGGEEGNQPQHF
TRBV5-1,TRBD2,TRBJ2-3,once,TGCGCCAGCAGCTCAGGGACTAGCGGGGGTAATACGCAGTATTTT,CASSSGTSGGNTQYF
TRBV5-1,TRBD1,TRBJ1-5,-,TGCGCCAGCTCCAGGGGGCTCAGGGGGCCTCAGCATTTT,CASSRGLRGPQHF
TRBV15,TRBD1,TRBJ1-1,-,TGTGCCACCAGCTTAGAGGACAGGCCAGGTAGAGGTACTGAAGCTTTCTTT,CATSLEDRPGRGTEAFF
TRBV11-2,-,TRBJ2-7,once,TGTGCCAGCAGCTTAACTACGAATTTCTACGAGCAGTACTTC,CASSLTTNFYEQYF
TRBV5-1,-,TRBJ2-5,-,TGCGCCAGCAGCTTGACAGGGATGGAAGAGACCCAGTACTTC,CASSLTGMEETQYF
TRBV7-6,-,TRBJ2-5,-,TGTGCCAGCAGCCTATGGCGGGACCAAGAGACCCAGTACTTC,CASSLWRDQETQYF
TRBV5-4,TRBD1,TRBJ2-7,-,TGTGCCAGCAGCCCCCAGCCGACCACAGGGGTCTACGAGCAGTACTTC,CASSPQPTTGVYEQYF
TRBV4-3,TRBD1,TRBJ1-6,-,TGCGCCAGCAGCCAAGATCGACAGGGTAACAATTCACCCCTCCACTTT,CASSQDRQGNNSPLHF
TRBV7-2,TRBD2,TRBJ2-5,few,TGTGCCAGCAGCTCACCAAGGCCCGGACTAGCAGCACAAGAGACCCAGTACTTC,CASSSPRPGLAAQETQYF
TRBV2,-,TRBJ1-2,-,TGTGCCAGCAGTGAACCCAATCCCTCGGCCGCAGGGGCTAACTATGGCTACACCTTC,CASSEPNPSAAGANYGYTF
TRBV21-1,-,TRBJ1-1,-,TGTGCCAGCAGCAAAGCCCCAGGGTTCAACACTGAAGCTTTCTTT,CASSKAPGFNTEAFF
TRBV7-2,-,TRBJ2-5,-,TGTGCCAGCAGGGGCAAAGGGCGGGATCGAGAGACCCAGTACTTC,CASRGKGRDRETQYF
TRBV7-9,-,TRBJ2-5,-,TGTGCCAGCAGACCTAGGGGGGAGACCCAGTACTTC,CASRPRGETQYF
TRBV9,TRBD1,TRBJ2-7,-,TGTGCCAGCAGCGCCGGGACAGGGGGCTACGAGCAGTACTTC,CASSAGTGGYEQYF
TRBV6-5,TRBD2,TRBJ2-3,-,TGTGCCAGCGGATTAGCGGGGGCCACAGATACGCAGTATTTT,CASGLAGATDTQYF
TRBV10-3,-,TRBJ1-6,-,TGTGCCATCAGTAGGACAGATAATTCACCCCTCCACTTT,CAISRTDNSPLHF
TRBV28,TRBD1,TRBJ2-7,-,TGTGCCAGCCGTTCACCAGGGGACAGCAACTACGAGCAGTACTTC,CASRSPGDSNYEQYF
TRBV19,TRBD2,TRBJ2-7,-,TGTGCCAGTAGTCGGGGGGGCGACTCCTACGAGCAGTACTTC,CASSRGGDSYEQYF
TRBV11-2,-,TRBJ1-4,-,TGTGCCAGCACCGTAGCCCGAGGGAATGAAAAACTGTTTTTT,CASTVARGNEKLFF
TRBV28,-,TRBJ2-6,-,TGTGCCAGCAGTTTGGTTCCGGGACACCTCTCTGGGGCCAACGTCCTGACTTTC,CASSLVPGHLSGANVLTF
TRBV5-1,-,TRBJ2-7,-,TGCGCCAGCAGCTCGAAAGTAGGGGGTGGGTCTTCCTACGAGCAGTACTTC,CASSSKVGGGSSYEQYF
TRBV9,TRBD1,TRBJ1-2,-,TGTGCCAGCAGCGACAGGACAGGGGACTATGGCTACACCTTC,CASSDRTGDYGYTF
TRBV4-1,TRBD1,TRBJ2-3,-,TGCGCCAGCAGCCAAGCCAACAGGGGGGCATTCACAGATACGCAGTATTTT,CASSQANRGAFTDTQYF
TRBV5-6,TRBD1,TRBJ2-6,-,TGTGCCAGCAGCCGCTACAGGGGCACGGGGGCCAACGTCCTGACTTTC,CASSRYRGTGANVLTF
TRBV7-9,-,TRBJ1-1,-,TGTGCCAGCAGCTTAGCAGGGGTAATTGGAAACACTGAAGCTTTCTTT,CASSLAGVIGNTEAFF